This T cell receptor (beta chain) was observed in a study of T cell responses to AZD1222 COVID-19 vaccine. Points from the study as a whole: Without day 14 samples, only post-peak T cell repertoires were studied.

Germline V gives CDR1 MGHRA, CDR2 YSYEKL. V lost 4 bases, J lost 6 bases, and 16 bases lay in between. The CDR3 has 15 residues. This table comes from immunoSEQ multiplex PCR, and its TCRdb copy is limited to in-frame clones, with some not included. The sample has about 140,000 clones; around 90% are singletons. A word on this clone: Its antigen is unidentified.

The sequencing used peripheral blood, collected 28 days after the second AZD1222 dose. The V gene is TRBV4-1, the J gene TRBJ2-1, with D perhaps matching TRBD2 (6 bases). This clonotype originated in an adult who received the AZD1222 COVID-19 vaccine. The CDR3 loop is CASSLSGTSTNEQFF. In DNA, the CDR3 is TGCGCCAGCAGCCTTTCCGGGACTTCGACCAATGAGCAGTTCTTC.